The sequence of this T cell receptor beta chain was determined in a study of OX40 agonist ivuxolimab in advanced cancers. In the study overall: At 0.01 to 10 mg/kg, ivuxolimab was administered intravenously to patients every 2 weeks.

General study findings and limits: Partial responders at 0.1-3.0 mg/kg had among the lowest clonal expansion. Mean expanded clone counts were higher in CD8+ than CD4+ T cells. A proportion of nonresponders additionally exhibited low normalized T-cell clonal expansion.

CDR1 LNHDA and CDR2 SQIVND come from the germline V gene (reference sequence). CDR3 length: 13 amino acids. Trimming removed 10 bases from V and 4 bases from J, with 17 bases in between. Only in-frame clones appear in the TCRdb table, and some are missing; sequencing was by immunoSEQ multiplex PCR. The profile covers around 83,000 clones, with about 81% appearing a single time and under 8% taken by the ten largest. About this clone itself: The antigen remains unidentified.

The J gene is TRBJ2-7, the V gene TRBV19; D is undetermined. Material: CD4+ or CD8+ T cells sorted from blood, obtained in a trial of the OX40 agonist ivuxolimab. This clonotype originated in an adult with an advanced solid tumor such as melanoma, head and neck, liver or kidney cancer. CDR3 sequence: CATLDQVGYEQYF. Here the CDR3 DNA reads TGTGCCACCCTAGACCAGGTGGGTTACGAGCAGTACTTC.